A single sample is the source of the 27 T cell receptor beta chains below, sequenced in a study of blood T cell repertoires in COVID-19. The table came from immunoSEQ multiplex PCR; TCRdb's copy has only in-frame clones and leaves some out. This sample has some 200,000 clones; around 81% occur once, and the top ten carry 7% to 8.5%. The sequenced material came from PBMCs or T cells enriched from blood (not recorded which). The origin of the receptors is a woman in her 40s with acute COVID-19.

The gene calls are TRBV7-9 and TRBJ2-7, with 9 bases that match TRBD1. J gave up 3 bases and V 6 bases, and 9 bases lay outside the gene matches. The germline CDR1 and CDR2 sequences are SEHNR and FQNEAQ (reference sequence). There are 15 residues in the CDR3. The DNA of the CDR3 is TGTGCCAGCAGTATTTTTGGGACAGGGAACTACGAGCAGTACTTC. Translating gives CASSIFGTGNYEQYF.

The rearrangement uses TRBV4-3 and TRBJ1-1, with TRBD1 as a possible D gene (6 bases). The V end lost 0 bases, the J end lost 5 bases, and 16 bases lay between the germline ends. Germline-derived CDR1 and CDR2 are LGHNA and YSLEER. CDR3 length: 16 residues. The CDR3 DNA sequence: TGCGCCAGCAGCCAAGATCCAGGGGTAGTTGGTACTGAAGCTTTCTTT. It translates to CASSQDPGVVGTEAFF.

The chain combines TRBV23-1 with TRBJ1-4, with TRBD1 matching 8 bases. TRBV23-1 is an open reading frame whose function is uncertain. This CDR3 has 16 residues. V lost 3 bases, J lost 8 bases, and 11 bases stayed unmatched. The CDR3 sequence: CASSHSDTGGLEKLFF. In DNA form, the CDR3 reads TGCGCCAGCAGTCATTCGGACACAGGGGGATTAGAAAAACTGTTTTTT.

The V call is TRBV19, the J call TRBJ1-5; 8 bases are shared with TRBD1. Germline loops: CDR1 LNHDA, CDR2 SQIVND (reference sequence). The CDR3 extends over 14 amino acids. V lost 6 bases to trimming and J lost 4 bases; unmatched junction nucleotides: 5. CDR3 DNA: TGTGCCAGTAGCCAGGACAGGGAAAATCAGCCCCAGCATTTT. Protein product: CASSQDRENQPQHF. The full variable domain, in which reference TRBV19 and TRBJ1-5 provide the parts outside the CDR3, is DGGITQSPKYLFRKEGQNVTLSCEQNLNHDAMYWYRQDPGQGLRLIYYSQIVNDFQKGDIAEGYSVSREKKESFPLTVTSAQKNPTAFYLCASSQDRENQPQHFGDGTRLSIL.

The rearrangement uses TRBV4-3 and TRBJ1-1; D ambiguous. The CDR3 loop spans 15 amino acids. In germline, CDR1 is LGHNA, CDR2 YSLEER. V was cut by 1 base and J by 6 bases, with 15 bases left in between. The chain's CDR3 is CASSQVSQLGAEAFF. The CDR3 nucleotides are TGCGCCAGCAGCCAAGTGTCCCAGCTCGGGGCTGAAGCTTTCTTT.

V gene TRBV7-3 combines with J gene TRBJ2-7, with D maybe TRBD1 (5 bases). The V and J ends lost 3 bases and 5 bases respectively, with 11 bases between them. This CDR3 has 13 amino acids. The germline V gene has CDR1 SGHTA and CDR2 FQGTGA. For the CDR3, the DNA is TGTGCCAGCAGCTTCACAAGGGGTCACGAGCAGTACTTC. This translates into CASSFTRGHEQYF.

This clone appeared once. The chain is built from TRBV5-6 and TRBJ2-2; D gene uncertain. The CDR3 runs 15 residues. In germline, CDR1 is SGHDT, CDR2 YYEEEE. Trimming left V 0 bases short and J 2 bases short, with 8 bases between. The DNA of the CDR3 is TGTGCCAGCAGCTTGGGGAGCGCAAACACCGGGGAGCTGTTTTTT. Residues: CASSLGSANTGELFF.

The chain combines TRBV12-3 or TRBV12-4 with TRBJ1-2, with 7 bases matching TRBD1. The length of the CDR3 is 13 residues. V lost 4 bases and J lost 4; bases outside the gene matches: 3. The CDR3 nucleotides are TGTGCCAGCAGTTCGGGACAGCCCTATGGCTACACCTTC. Protein: CASSSGQPYGYTF.

V and J are TRBV5-4 and TRBJ2-2, with D perhaps matching TRBD1 (5 bases). V lost 3 bases to trimming and J lost 6 bases, with 6 bases between them. Germline V CDR1 and CDR2: SGHNT, YYREEE (reference sequence). This CDR3 contains 12 residues. CDR3 loop: CASSWGSGELFF. CDR3 bases: TGTGCCAGCAGCTGGGGCTCCGGGGAGCTGTTTTTT.

The chain recombines TRBV9 with TRBJ1-1, with a tentative D call TRBD1 (5 bases). The CDR3 sequence is 15 residues long. V was pared by 0 bases and J by 1 base, with 10 bases between. Germline V CDR1 and CDR2: SGDLS, YYNGEE. CDR3 in amino acids: CASSVDLGQNTEAFF. CDR3 nucleotides: TGTGCCAGCAGCGTAGATTTGGGGCAGAACACTGAAGCTTTCTTT.

This clone was recorded many times. V gene TRBV18 combines with J gene TRBJ1-1; TRBD1 matches 7 bases. This CDR3 contains 17 residues. Per the germline V gene, CDR1 is KGHSH and CDR2 is LQKENI. V lost 5 bases, J lost 1 base, and 13 bases stayed unmatched. In DNA form, the CDR3 reads TGTGCCAGCTCAGAGGGGGTTGTGGGACAGCCGAACACTGAAGCTTTCTTT. Its translation is CASSEGVVGQPNTEAFF.

The chain combines TRBV10-1 with TRBJ2-3; 14 positions match TRBD2. The CDR3 totals 16 residues. The germline V gene has CDR1 WNHNN and CDR2 SYGVQD (reference sequence). The V gene end was trimmed by 6 bases and the J gene end by 5 bases; junction bases not matched to a gene: 7. In DNA form, the CDR3 reads TGCGCCAGCAGCCCCCAGACTAGCGGGGGGGAAGATACGCAGTATTTT. This sequence encodes CASSPQTSGGEDTQYF.

A note on this clone: At the DNA level, this CDR3 is encoded by other sequences in the same sample as well. The V and J genes are TRBV2 and TRBJ1-5; TRBD1 might be the D (6 bases). In germline, CDR1 is SNHLY, CDR2 FYNNEI. The CDR3 contains 13 residues. Trimming took off 6 bases at V and 4 bases at J, with 10 bases between the two ends. The CDR3 region has the DNA TGTGCCAGCAGGGAAACAGGGAATCAGCCCCAGCATTTT. This encodes CASRETGNQPQHF.

The gene calls are TRBV7-3 and TRBJ2-3; 7 nucleotides match TRBD1. The CDR3 length is 14 residues. Per germline, CDR1 SGHTA and CDR2 FQGTGA. The ends lost 5 bases at V and 3 bases at J; junction bases unmatched: 5. This chain's CDR3 is CASSTGTVTDTQYF. The DNA for the CDR3 is TGTGCCAGCAGCACCGGGACAGTGACAGATACGCAGTATTTT.

J is TRBJ2-2 and V is TRBV28, with TRBD1 matching 9 bases. CDR1 and CDR2 (germline): MDHEN, SYDVKM. This CDR3 spans 16 amino acids. V shed 6 bases and J 1 base; nucleotides not matched to a gene: 6. The CDR3: CASRLPGQGNTGELFF. The CDR3 nucleotides read TGTGCCAGCAGATTACCGGGACAGGGGAACACCGGGGAGCTGTTTTTT.

In this sample, this clone turned up once. V is TRBV30 and J is TRBJ1-3; weak D call: TRBD1 (6 bases). CDR3 length equals 15 residues. V was pared by 2 bases and J by 9 bases, with 20 bases between. The germline V gene encodes CDR1 GTSNPN and CDR2 SVGIG (reference sequence). The CDR3, as DNA: TGTGCCTGGAGTTTCAGTCAGGGGAACGGTGCCACCATATATTTT. This encodes CAWSFSQGNGATIYF.

This chain uses TRBV7-9 with TRBJ1-4, with 10 positions matching TRBD1. The CDR3 consists of 15 residues. Germline assignment: CDR1 SEHNR and CDR2 FQNEAQ (reference sequence). After removal of 0 bases from V and 7 bases from J, the junction contained 2 bases not matched to a gene. The chain's CDR3 is CASSLARTGGEKLFF. The CDR3 DNA reads as TGTGCCAGCAGCTTAGCGCGGACAGGGGGTGAAAAACTGTTTTTT.

The rearrangement links TRBV6-5 to TRBJ2-1, with D unclear. V was shortened by 2 bases and J by 5 bases, with 7 bases between the two germline ends. Germline V gene sequence: CDR1 MNHEY, CDR2 SVGAGI. This CDR3 is built from 13 residues. The CDR3 nucleotides read TGTGCCAGCAGTTACGGGCTCGACAATGAGCAGTTCTTC. Protein product: CASSYGLDNEQFF.

This clone was picked up one time. The rearrangement uses TRBV7-8 and TRBJ1-2; 8 bases map to TRBD1. V lost 2 bases, J lost 4 bases, and 6 bases stayed unmatched. CDR3 length: 15 amino acids. Germline V gene sequence: CDR1 SGHVS, CDR2 FQNEAQ. CDR3 sequence reads: CASSLSSGQVYGYTF. Here the CDR3 DNA reads TGTGCCAGCAGCTTAAGCTCGGGACAGGTCTATGGCTACACCTTC.

The V call is TRBV27, the J call TRBJ1-2, with 11 positions matching TRBD1. V lost 2 bases to trimming and J lost 13 bases; unmatched junction nucleotides: 6. The CDR3 is made up of 13 amino acids. Looked up from germline, CDR1 is MNHEY and CDR2 is SMNVEV (reference sequence). CDR3 bases: TGTGCCAGCAGTTTACAGGGACAGGGGGTTTCCACCTTC. Translation gives CASSLQGQGVSTF.

The chain couples TRBV28 to TRBJ1-3; D not certain. The V end was cut by 4 bases, the J end by 0 bases, with 10 bases between. Germline V gives CDR1 MDHEN, CDR2 SYDVKM. The CDR3 is made up of 15 amino acids. The CDR3 reads CASSSLGRSGNTIYF. CDR3 DNA sequence: TGTGCCAGCAGTTCCCTAGGCCGCTCTGGAAACACCATATATTTT.

The CDR3 reads CASSLGYEANEKLFF. In DNA, the CDR3 is TGCGCCAGCAGCCTCGGTTATGAGGCTAATGAAAAACTGTTTTTT. The chain joins TRBV5-1 to TRBJ1-4, with D unresolved. Germline values: CDR1 SGHRS, CDR2 YFSETQ. There are 15 residues in the CDR3. Trimming removed 4 bases from V and 3 bases from J, with 13 bases in between.

This clone was counted only a few times. V gene TRBV19 combines with J gene TRBJ1-5; 9 bases match TRBD1. Germline CDR1 reads LNHDA; CDR2 reads SQIVND (reference sequence). J lost 11 bases, V lost 0 bases, and 14 bases had no gene match. CDR3 length: 17 amino acids. The CDR3 DNA reads as TGTGCCAGTAGTATAGATTCCGGGACAGGGAATTCGGGGTCCCAGCATTTT. This encodes CASSIDSGTGNSGSQHF. The variable domain in full, with the rest retrieved from reference TRBV19 and TRBJ1-5, is DGGITQSPKYLFRKEGQNVTLSCEQNLNHDAMYWYRQDPGQGLRLIYYSQIVNDFQKGDIAEGYSVSREKKESFPLTVTSAQKNPTAFYLCASSIDSGTGNSGSQHFGDGTRLSIL.

The chain recombines TRBV5-1 with TRBJ2-2; D may be TRBD2 (5 bases). Germline V lookup: CDR1 SGHRS, CDR2 YFSETQ. The CDR3 totals 15 residues. The ends were cut back, 1 base at V and 1 base at J, with 8 bases in the middle. The CDR3 reads CASSLRDENTGELFF. For the CDR3, the DNA is TGCGCCAGCAGCTTGCGGGATGAGAACACCGGGGAGCTGTTTTTT.

The rearrangement uses TRBV28 and TRBJ1-1; 8 bases agree with TRBD1. CDR1 is MDHEN, CDR2 SYDVKM, per germline. J lost 0 bases, V lost 8 bases, and 2 bases had no gene match. This CDR3 spans 13 amino acids. The CDR3 is CASRQGMNTEAFF. The CDR3 DNA reads TGTGCCAGCCGACAGGGGATGAACACTGAAGCTTTCTTT.

The chain couples TRBV28 to TRBJ1-6; a weak D match, TRBD1 (6 bases). CDR3 size: 15 residues. Germline V gene lookup returns CDR1 MDHEN and CDR2 SYDVKM. V lost 10 bases, J lost 6 bases, and 19 bases lay in between. CDR3 nucleotides: TGTGCCACCGGTACAGGGCACAGGAGTAATTCACCCCTCCACTTT. This encodes CATGTGHRSNSPLHF.

The CDR3 DNA reads TGTGCCAGTACACAGCAGGGGGATAACTATGGCTACACCTTC. This translates into CASTQQGDNYGYTF. The genes are TRBV19 and TRBJ1-2; the match to TRBD1 covers 7 bases. Germline CDR1 reads LNHDA; CDR2 reads SQIVND (reference sequence). V was clipped by 7 bases and J by 1 base; unmatched bases: 6. CDR3 length: 14 residues.